This TCR beta chain was observed in a study of identical twins. Regarding the study as a whole: Models predicted too little out-of-frame TCR alpha sharing in monozygotic twins.

This clonotype has a single count. Its cognate antigen is unknown. TCRdb redid the calling of the 5' RACE reads with MiXCR, one entry per CDR3 protein. The sample has under 300,000 distinct CDR3 sequences; about 14% are singletons. The germline CDR1 and CDR2 sequences are KGHDR and SFDVKD. The CDR3 contains 13 residues. V was pared by 9 bases and J by 3 bases, with 3 bases of the junction left unmatched. Sequencing was done on a sample of memory (CD45RO+) T cells sorted from blood. This TCR derives from a woman aged 18-29 years in good health. The chain recombines TRBV24-1 with TRBJ2-2; 7 bases are shared with TRBD1. CDR3 protein: CATRDRYTGELFF. As DNA, the CDR3 is TGTGCCACCCGGGACAGATACACCGGGGAGCTGTTTTTT.